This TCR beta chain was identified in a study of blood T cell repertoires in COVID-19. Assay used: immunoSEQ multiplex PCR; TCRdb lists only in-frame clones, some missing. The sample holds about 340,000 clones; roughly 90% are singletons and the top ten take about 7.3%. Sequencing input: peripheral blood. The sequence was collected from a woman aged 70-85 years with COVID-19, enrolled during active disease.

The CDR3 spells CASSVDWDRAGNTIYF. In nucleotides, the CDR3 is TGTGCCAGCAGCGTAGACTGGGACAGGGCTGGAAACACCATATATTTT. The chain uses TRBV9 and TRBJ1-3, with 9 bases fitting TRBD1. The CDR3 contains 16 residues. V was pared by 0 bases and J by 2 bases, with 3 bases of the junction left unmatched. CDR1 and CDR2 from the germline V gene are SGDLS and YYNGEE. Full variable domain (remainder filled in from reference TRBV9 and TRBJ1-3): DSGVTQTPKHLITATGQRVTLRCSPRSGDLSVYWYQQSLDQGLQFLIQYYNGEERAKGNILERFSAQQFPDLHSELNLSSLELGDSALYFCASSVDWDRAGNTIYFGEGSWLTVV.